This T cell receptor beta chain was observed in a study of blood T cell repertoires in COVID-19. Trimming took 4 bases from V and 4 from J; bases not matched to a gene: 4. CDR3 length: 14 residues. The germline CDR1 and CDR2 sequences are SGHKS and YYEKEE (reference sequence). Assay: immunoSEQ multiplex PCR; the TCRdb copy retains only in-frame clones and omits some. The table records about 190,000 clones, less than 90% of them present only once. The chain recombines TRBV5-5 with TRBJ1-3, with TRBD1 identical over 8 bases. The sequence was collected from a woman aged 30 to 39 who had been exposed to COVID-19. Sequenced material: PBMCs or T cells enriched from blood (not recorded which). CDR3 in DNA: TGTGCCAGCAGCCCAGGGGGCTCGGGAAACACCATATATTTT. Protein: CASSPGGSGNTIYF.